This T cell receptor (beta chain) appears in the sequencing data of a study of T cell responses to AZD1222 COVID-19 vaccine. V was clipped by 8 bases and J by 0 bases; unmatched bases: 9. This CDR3 is 15 amino acids long. CDR1 is SGHAT, CDR2 FQDESV, per germline (reference sequence). Generated by immunoSEQ multiplex PCR, the TCRdb table keeps only in-frame clones and is missing some. The sample lists some 89,000 clones; 90% were seen once. The TCR originated in an adult in good health. Sequencing was performed on peripheral blood, taken on day 0 of AZD1222 vaccination. The chain links TRBV11-1 to TRBJ1-1; 7 bases line up with TRBD1. In nucleotides, the CDR3 is TGTGCCAGCGGTCCCCGGGGACAGATGAACACTGAAGCTTTCTTT. Amino acids: CASGPRGQMNTEAFF.